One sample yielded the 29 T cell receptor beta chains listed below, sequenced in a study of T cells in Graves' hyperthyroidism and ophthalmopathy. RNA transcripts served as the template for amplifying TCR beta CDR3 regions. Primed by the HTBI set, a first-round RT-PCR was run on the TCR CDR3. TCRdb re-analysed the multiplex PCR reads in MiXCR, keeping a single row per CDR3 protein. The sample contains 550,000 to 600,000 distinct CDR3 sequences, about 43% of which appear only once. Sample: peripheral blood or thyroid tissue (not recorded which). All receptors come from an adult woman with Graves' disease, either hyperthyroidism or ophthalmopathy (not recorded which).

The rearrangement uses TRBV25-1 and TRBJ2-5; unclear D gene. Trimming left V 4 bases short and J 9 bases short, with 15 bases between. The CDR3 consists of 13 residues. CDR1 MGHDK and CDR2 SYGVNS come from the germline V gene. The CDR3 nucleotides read TGTGCCAGCAGTGGGGTGGGGTTTCGGGCCCAGTACTTC. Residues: CASSGVGFRAQYF.

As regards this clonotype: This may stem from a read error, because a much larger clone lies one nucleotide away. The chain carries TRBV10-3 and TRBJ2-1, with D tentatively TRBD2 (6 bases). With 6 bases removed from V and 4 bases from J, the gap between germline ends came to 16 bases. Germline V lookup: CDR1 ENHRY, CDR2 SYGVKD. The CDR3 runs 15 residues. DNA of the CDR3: TGTGCCATCAGGCCCTTCGGGGGAGTGTACAATGAGCAGTTCTTC. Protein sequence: CAIRPFGGVYNEQFF.

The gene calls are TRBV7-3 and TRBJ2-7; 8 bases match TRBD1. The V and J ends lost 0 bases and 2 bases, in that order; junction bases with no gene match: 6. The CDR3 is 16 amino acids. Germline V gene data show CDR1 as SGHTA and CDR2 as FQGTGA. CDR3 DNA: TGTGCCAGCAGCTTAACGGGGGGACAGGCGGCCTACGAGCAGTACTTC. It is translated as CASSLTGGQAAYEQYF.

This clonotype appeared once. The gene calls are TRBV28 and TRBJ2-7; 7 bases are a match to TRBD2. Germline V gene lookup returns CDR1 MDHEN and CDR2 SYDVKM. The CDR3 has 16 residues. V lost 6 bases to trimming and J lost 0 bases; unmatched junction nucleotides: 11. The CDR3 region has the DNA TGTGCCAGCAGCGGACTAGAAGCCTCGAGCTCCTACGAGCAGTACTTC. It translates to CASSGLEASSSYEQYF.

CDR3 amino acids: CASSEEGMRNQPQHF. CDR3 bases: TGTGCCAGCAGTGAAGAGGGGATGCGCAATCAGCCCCAGCATTTT. The rearrangement links TRBV25-1 to TRBJ1-5, with a possible D match to TRBD1 (5 bases). The germline V and J ends were trimmed by 2 bases and 2 bases, with 10 bases remaining between them. This CDR3 is built from 15 residues. CDR1 is MGHDK and CDR2 is SYGVNS in the germline V gene. The complete variable domain, with remaining parts taken from reference TRBV25-1 and TRBJ1-5, reads EADIYQTPRYLVIGTGKKITLECSQTMGHDKMYWYQQDPGMELHLIHYSYGVNSTEKGDLSSESTVSRIRTEHFPLTLESARPSHTSQYLCASSEEGMRNQPQHFGDGTRLSIL.

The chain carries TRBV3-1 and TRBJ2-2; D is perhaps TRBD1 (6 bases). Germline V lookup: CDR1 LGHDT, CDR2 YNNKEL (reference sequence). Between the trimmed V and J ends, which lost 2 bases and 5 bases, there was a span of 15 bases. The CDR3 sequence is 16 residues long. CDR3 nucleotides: TGTGCCAGCAGCCAAAGAAGGACAGACTTTACCGGGGAGCTGTTTTTT. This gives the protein CASSQRRTDFTGELFF.

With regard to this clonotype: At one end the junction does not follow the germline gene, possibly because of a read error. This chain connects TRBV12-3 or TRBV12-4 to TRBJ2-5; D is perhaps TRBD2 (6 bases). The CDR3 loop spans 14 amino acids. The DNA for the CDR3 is TGTGCCAGCAGCCCTGGGACTGTACAAGCGACCCAGTACTTC. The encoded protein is CASSPGTVQATQYF.

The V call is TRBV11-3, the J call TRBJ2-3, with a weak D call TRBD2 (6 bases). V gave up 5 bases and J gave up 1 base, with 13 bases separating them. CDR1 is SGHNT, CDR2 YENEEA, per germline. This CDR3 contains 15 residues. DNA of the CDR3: TGTGCCAGCAGCCACAGGAGGGCCGGCACAGATACGCAGTATTTT. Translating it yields CASSHRRAGTDTQYF.

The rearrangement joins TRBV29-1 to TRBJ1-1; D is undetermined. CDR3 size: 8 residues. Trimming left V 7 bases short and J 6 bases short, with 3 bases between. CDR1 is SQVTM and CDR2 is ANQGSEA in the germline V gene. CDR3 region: CSASEAFF. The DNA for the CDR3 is TGCAGCGCCTCTGAAGCTTTCTTT.

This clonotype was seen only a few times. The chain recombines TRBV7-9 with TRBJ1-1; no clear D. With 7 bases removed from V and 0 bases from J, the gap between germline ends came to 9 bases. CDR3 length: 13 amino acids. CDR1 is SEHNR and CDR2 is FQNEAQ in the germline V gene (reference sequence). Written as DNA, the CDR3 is TGTGCCAGCATCGGGGAAATGAACACTGAAGCTTTCTTT. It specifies CASIGEMNTEAFF.

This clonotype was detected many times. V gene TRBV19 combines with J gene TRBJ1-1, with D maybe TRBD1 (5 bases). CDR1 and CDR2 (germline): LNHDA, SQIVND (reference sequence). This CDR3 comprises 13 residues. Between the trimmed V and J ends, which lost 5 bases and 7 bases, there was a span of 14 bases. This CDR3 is CASSLQGPNEAFF. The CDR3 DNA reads TGTGCCAGTAGTCTTCAGGGCCCAAATGAAGCTTTCTTT.

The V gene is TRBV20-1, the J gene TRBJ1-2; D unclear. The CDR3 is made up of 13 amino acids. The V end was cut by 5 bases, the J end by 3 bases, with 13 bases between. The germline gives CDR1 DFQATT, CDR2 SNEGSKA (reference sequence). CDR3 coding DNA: TGCAGTGCTCAAACGGACGTGGACTATGGCTACACCTTC. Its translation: CSAQTDVDYGYTF.

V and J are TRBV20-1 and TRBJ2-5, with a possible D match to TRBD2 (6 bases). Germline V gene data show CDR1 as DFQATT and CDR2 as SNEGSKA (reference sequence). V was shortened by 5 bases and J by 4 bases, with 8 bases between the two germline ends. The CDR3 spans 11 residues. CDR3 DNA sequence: TGCAGTGCTCATAGCGGAGAGACCCAGTACTTC. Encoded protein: CSAHSGETQYF.

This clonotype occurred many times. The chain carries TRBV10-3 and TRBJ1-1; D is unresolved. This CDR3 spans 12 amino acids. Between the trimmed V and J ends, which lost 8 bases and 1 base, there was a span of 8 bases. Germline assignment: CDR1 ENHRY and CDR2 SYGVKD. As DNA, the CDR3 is TGTGCCATCGCCCGGGGGAACACTGAAGCTTTCTTT. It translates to CAIARGNTEAFF.

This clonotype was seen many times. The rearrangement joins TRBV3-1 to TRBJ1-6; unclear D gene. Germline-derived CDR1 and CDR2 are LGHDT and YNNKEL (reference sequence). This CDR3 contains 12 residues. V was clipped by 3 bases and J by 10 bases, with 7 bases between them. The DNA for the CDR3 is TGTGCCAGCAGCCATCCTCGGTCACCCCTCCACTTT. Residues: CASSHPRSPLHF. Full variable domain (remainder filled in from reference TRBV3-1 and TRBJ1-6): DTAVSQTPKYLVTQMGNDKSIKCEQNLGHDTMYWYKQDSKKFLKIMFSYNNKELIINETVPNRFSPKSPDKAHLNLHINSLELGDSAVYFCASSHPRSPLHFGNGTRLTVT.

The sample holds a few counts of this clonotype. The DNA for the CDR3 is TGTGCCACCGCACAAGGACAGGGCACTGAAGCTTTCTTT. It specifies CATAQGQGTEAFF. V usage is TRBV9 and J usage is TRBJ1-1, with TRBD1 identical over 8 bases. Per germline, CDR1 SGDLS and CDR2 YYNGEE. The CDR3 sequence is 13 residues long. The trim removed 9 bases at V and 4 bases at J, leaving 8 bases unmatched.

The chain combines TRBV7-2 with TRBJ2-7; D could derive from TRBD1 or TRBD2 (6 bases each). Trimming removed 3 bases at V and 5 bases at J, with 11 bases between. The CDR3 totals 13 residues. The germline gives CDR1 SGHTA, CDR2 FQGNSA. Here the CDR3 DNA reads TGTGCCAGCAGCTTTACAGGGAGGAACGAGCAGTACTTC. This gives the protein CASSFTGRNEQYF.

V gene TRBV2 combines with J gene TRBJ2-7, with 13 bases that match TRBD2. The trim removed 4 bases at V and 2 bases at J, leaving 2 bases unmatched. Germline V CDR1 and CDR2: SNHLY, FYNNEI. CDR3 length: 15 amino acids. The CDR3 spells CASSAGLAGPYEQYF. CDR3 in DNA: TGTGCCAGCAGTGCGGGACTAGCGGGACCCTACGAGCAGTACTTC.

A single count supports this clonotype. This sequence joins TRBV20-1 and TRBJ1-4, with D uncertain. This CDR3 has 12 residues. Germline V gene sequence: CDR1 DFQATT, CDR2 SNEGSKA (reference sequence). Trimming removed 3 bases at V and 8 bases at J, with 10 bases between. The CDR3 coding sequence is TGCAGTGCTAGTCAGACGTCGGAAAAACTGTTTTTT. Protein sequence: CSASQTSEKLFF.

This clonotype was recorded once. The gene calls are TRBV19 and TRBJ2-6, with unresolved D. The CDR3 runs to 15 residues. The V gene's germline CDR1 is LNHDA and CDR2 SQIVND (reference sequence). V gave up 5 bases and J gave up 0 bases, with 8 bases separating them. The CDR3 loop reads CASSYGYSGANVLTF. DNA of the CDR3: TGTGCCAGTAGTTACGGGTACTCTGGGGCCAACGTCCTGACTTTC.

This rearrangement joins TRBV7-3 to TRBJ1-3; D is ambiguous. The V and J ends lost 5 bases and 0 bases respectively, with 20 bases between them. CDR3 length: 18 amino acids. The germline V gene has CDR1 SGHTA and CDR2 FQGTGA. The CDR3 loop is CASSLGTAGLTSGNTIYF. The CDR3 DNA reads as TGTGCCAGCAGCCTAGGAACGGCAGGCCTAACCTCTGGAAACACCATATATTTT.

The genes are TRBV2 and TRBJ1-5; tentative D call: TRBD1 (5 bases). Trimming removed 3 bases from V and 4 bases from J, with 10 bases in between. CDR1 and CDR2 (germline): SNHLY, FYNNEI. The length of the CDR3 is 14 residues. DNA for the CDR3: TGTGCCAGCAGTGAGGGGGATGGAAATCAGCCCCAGCATTTT. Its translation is CASSEGDGNQPQHF.

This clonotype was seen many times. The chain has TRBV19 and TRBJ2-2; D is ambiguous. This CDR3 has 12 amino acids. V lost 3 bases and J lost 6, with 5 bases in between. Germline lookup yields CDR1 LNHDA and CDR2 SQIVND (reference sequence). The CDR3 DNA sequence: TGTGCCAGTAGTATGACTGCCGGGGAGCTGTTTTTT. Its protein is CASSMTAGELFF.

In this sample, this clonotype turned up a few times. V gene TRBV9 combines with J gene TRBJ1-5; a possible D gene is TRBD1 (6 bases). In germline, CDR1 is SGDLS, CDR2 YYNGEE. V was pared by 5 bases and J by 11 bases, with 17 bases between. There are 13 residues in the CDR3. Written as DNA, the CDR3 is TGTGCCAGCAGTGACTGGGGGCAAGAGACCCAGCATTTT. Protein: CASSDWGQETQHF.

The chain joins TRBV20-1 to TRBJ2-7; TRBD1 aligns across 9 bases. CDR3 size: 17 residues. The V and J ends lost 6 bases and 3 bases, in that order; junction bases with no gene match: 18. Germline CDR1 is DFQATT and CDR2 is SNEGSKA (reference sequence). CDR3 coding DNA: TGCAGTGCGGCAAAGGGACAGGGTGCCACGGTGGGCTACGAGCAGTACTTC. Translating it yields CSAAKGQGATVGYEQYF.

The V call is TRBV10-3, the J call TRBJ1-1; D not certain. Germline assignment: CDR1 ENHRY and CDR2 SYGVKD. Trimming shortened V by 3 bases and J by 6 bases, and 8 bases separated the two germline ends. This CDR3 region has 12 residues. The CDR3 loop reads CAISDDWAEAFF. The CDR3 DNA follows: TGTGCCATCAGTGACGATTGGGCTGAAGCTTTCTTT.

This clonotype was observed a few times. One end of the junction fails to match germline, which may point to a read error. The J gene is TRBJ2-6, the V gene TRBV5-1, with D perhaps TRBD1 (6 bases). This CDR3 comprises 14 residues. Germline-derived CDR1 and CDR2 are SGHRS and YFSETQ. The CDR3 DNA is TGCGCCAGCAGCACGCACAGGGCCCCTAACGTCATGACTTTC. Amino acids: CASSTHRAPNVMTF.

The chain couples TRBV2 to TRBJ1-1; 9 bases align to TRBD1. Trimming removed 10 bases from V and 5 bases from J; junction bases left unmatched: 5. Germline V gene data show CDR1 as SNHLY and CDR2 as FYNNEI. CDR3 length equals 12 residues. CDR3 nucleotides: TGTGCCACCTTAGACAGGGGGACTGAAGCTTTCTTT. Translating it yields CATLDRGTEAFF.

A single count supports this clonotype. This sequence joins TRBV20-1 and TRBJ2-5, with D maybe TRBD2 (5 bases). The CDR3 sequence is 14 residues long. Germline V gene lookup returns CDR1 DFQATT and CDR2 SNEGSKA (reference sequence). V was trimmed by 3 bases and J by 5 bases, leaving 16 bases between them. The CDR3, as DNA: TGCAGTGCTAGCCGGAGGACGACCTTGGAGACCCAGTACTTC. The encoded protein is CSASRRTTLETQYF.